The table lists the clone carrying this T cell receptor (beta chain) with a few counts. Its antigen is as yet unknown. This specimen belongs to a study of regulatory T cells in long-lasting Graves disease. Germline CDR1 reads PRHDT; CDR2 reads FYEKMQ (reference sequence). Trimming took off 6 bases at V and 2 bases at J, with 16 bases between the two ends. This CDR3 region has 15 residues. Both iRepertoire HTBI primers and Arm-PCR of CDR3 regions were used to build the TCR beta libraries. As handled by the study authors: In the combined samples, 62 TRBV and 14 to 15 TRBJ segments were identified. From the multiplex PCR reads, TCRdb called clonotypes with MiXCR, one entry per CDR3 protein. These V and J calls derive from TCRdb rather than the authors' analysis. The sample has about 430,000 distinct CDR3 sequences; roughly 23% are singletons. Time point: persistent/refractory GD, antithyroid drugs over 5 years with positive TRAb. Isolated PBMC RNA provided the starting material for the TCR library.

General study points: Relative to new patients (roughly 1,000), persistent patients exhibited greater sharing of public clonotypes (about 2,700).

This TCR derives from a female donor with Graves disease. The chain has TRBV13 and TRBJ1-1; the D is unclear. Material: peripheral blood mononuclear cells (PBMCs), obtained when the disease was refractory, from a patient treated with antithyroid drugs. The CDR3 is CASSPAGSFNTEAFF. In DNA, the CDR3 is TGTGCCAGCAGTCCTGCAGGCAGTTTCAACACTGAAGCTTTCTTT.